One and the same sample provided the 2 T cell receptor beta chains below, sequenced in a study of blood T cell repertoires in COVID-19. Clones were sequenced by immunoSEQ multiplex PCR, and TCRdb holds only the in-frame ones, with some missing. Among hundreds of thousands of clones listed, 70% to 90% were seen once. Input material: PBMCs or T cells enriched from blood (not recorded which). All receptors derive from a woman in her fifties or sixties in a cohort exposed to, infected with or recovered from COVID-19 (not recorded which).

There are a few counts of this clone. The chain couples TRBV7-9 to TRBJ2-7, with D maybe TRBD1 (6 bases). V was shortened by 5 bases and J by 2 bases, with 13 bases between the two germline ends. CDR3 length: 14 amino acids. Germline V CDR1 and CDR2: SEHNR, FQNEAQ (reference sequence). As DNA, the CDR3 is TGTGCCAGCAGCCCCGAGGACAGAACCTACGAGCAGTACTTC. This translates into CASSPEDRTYEQYF. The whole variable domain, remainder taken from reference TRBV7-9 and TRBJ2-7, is DTGVSQNPRHKITKRGQNVTFRCDPISEHNRLYWYRQTLGQGPEFLTYFQNEAQLEKSRLLSDRFSAERPKGSFSTLEIQRTEQGDSAMYLCASSPEDRTYEQYFGPGTRLTVT.

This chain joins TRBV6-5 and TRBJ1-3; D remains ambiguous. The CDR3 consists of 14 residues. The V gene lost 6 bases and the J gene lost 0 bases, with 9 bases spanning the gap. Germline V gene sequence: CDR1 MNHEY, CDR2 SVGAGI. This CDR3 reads CASRAVSSGNTIYF. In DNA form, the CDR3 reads TGTGCCAGCAGGGCGGTGAGCTCTGGAAACACCATATATTTT.